The 15 T cell receptor beta chains below were found in one sample sequenced in a study of blood T cell repertoires in COVID-19. Produced via immunoSEQ multiplex PCR; TCRdb's table is partial and in-frame only. The sample holds 200,000 to 300,000 clones, 80% to 90% seen once. Sequencing input: peripheral blood. Receptor source: an elderly man with acute or convalescent COVID-19.

Points on this clone: At one of its ends the junction is not consistent with the germline gene, which may arise from a read error. This chain uses TRBV6-6 with TRBJ2-5; possible D gene TRBD1, 5 bases. The V gene's germline CDR1 is MNHNY and CDR2 SVGAGI (reference sequence). The CDR3 consists of 13 residues. CDR3 residues: CASSQGPQGTQYF. The CDR3, as DNA: TGTGCCAGCAGCCAGGGTCCCCAAGGGACCCAGTACTTC.

The J gene is TRBJ2-5, the V gene TRBV10-1; 7 bases map to TRBD2. The CDR3 spans 17 residues. With 6 bases clipped from V and 5 bases from J, the junction kept 18 bases outside the gene matches. Germline-derived CDR1 and CDR2 are WNHNN and SYGVQD (reference sequence). The CDR3 DNA sequence: TGCGCCAGCAGCTCCCAATATGTGGGAGGGCCCTTGGAGACCCAGTACTTC. Protein product: CASSSQYVGGPLETQYF.

This clone was seen a few times. The CDR3 nucleotides are TGTGCCAGTAGTATACTCACCGGGACAGAAACCAATTCACCCCTCCACTTT. Amino acids: CASSILTGTETNSPLHF. The chain has TRBV19 and TRBJ1-6; 7 nucleotides line up with TRBD1. Germline V gives CDR1 LNHDA, CDR2 SQIVND (reference sequence). This CDR3 has 17 amino acids. After removal of 2 bases from V and 7 bases from J, the junction contained 11 bases not matched to a gene. Filled out from reference TRBV19 and TRBJ1-6, the complete variable domain reads DGGITQSPKYLFRKEGQNVTLSCEQNLNHDAMYWYRQDPGQGLRLIYYSQIVNDFQKGDIAEGYSVSREKKESFPLTVTSAQKNPTAFYLCASSILTGTETNSPLHFGNGTRLTVT.

The chain uses TRBV6-5 and TRBJ2-2, with D unclear. Germline CDR1 and CDR2: MNHEY and SVGAGI. The germline V and J ends were trimmed by 5 bases and 6 bases, with 16 bases remaining between them. The CDR3 consists of 15 residues. The CDR3 nucleotides read TGTGCCAGCAGTAACGGTCGCAGGTCGGCCGGGGAGCTGTTTTTT. Encoded protein: CASSNGRRSAGELFF.

The chain is built from TRBV29-1 and TRBJ2-1; tentative D call: TRBD2 (5 bases). Germline CDR1 and CDR2: SQVTM and ANQGSEA. Trimming stripped 3 bases from V and 9 bases from J, with 15 bases between. The CDR3 runs to 13 residues. The CDR3 spells CSVDVLLSGEQFF. The CDR3 DNA follows: TGCAGCGTTGACGTCCTCCTCAGCGGTGAGCAGTTCTTC.

For the CDR3, the DNA is TGCGCCAGCAGGGAGGCTCGGACTAGTGGCCAGAACACTGAAGCTTTCTTT. Its protein product is CASREARTSGQNTEAFF. The chain joins TRBV10-2 to TRBJ1-1, with D hard to call. The V and J ends lost 6 bases and 1 base respectively, with 21 bases between them. The CDR3 covers 17 residues. Germline values: CDR1 WSHSY, CDR2 SAAADI.

The chain is built from TRBV6-6 and TRBJ2-7; TRBD2 is a possible D gene (5 bases). Germline V CDR1 and CDR2: MNHNY, SVGAGI (reference sequence). CDR3 length: 13 residues. Trimming took off 5 bases at V and 4 bases at J, with 12 bases between the two ends. The CDR3 loop is CASSNGDLYEQYF. In nucleotides, the CDR3 is TGTGCCAGCAGTAACGGGGATCTATACGAGCAGTACTTC.

The chain joins TRBV5-4 to TRBJ2-4; 11 positions match TRBD2. The CDR3 consists of 15 residues. Germline assignment: CDR1 SGHNT and CDR2 YYREEE (reference sequence). V dropped 4 bases and J dropped 7; count of bases not matched to a gene: 7. The CDR3 DNA is TGTGCCAGCAGCAGTCCTAGCGGGGGGCGGAACATTCAGTACTTC. Encoded protein: CASSSPSGGRNIQYF.

The rearrangement links TRBV6-1 to TRBJ2-7; TRBD2 matches at 10 bases. This CDR3 contains 15 residues. Unmatched junction bases numbered 3, after V lost 1 base and J lost 3 bases. Germline V CDR1 and CDR2: MNHNS, SASEGT. The CDR3 loop reads CASSEGPSGSYEQYF. The CDR3 DNA is TGTGCCAGCAGTGAAGGCCCTAGCGGGAGCTACGAGCAGTACTTC.

For the CDR3, the DNA is TGTGCCAGCAGCTTCACTAGCCGTCCGGATACGCAGTATTTT. Amino acid sequence: CASSFTSRPDTQYF. V usage is TRBV5-4 and J usage is TRBJ2-3, with TRBD2 as a possible D gene (6 bases). In germline, CDR1 is SGHNT, CDR2 YYREEE (reference sequence). This CDR3 has 14 amino acids. V lost 2 bases to trimming and J lost 6 bases, with 13 bases between them.

This sequence joins TRBV7-8 and TRBJ1-2, with 7 bases that match TRBD1. Trimming removed 1 base from V and 7 bases from J; junction bases left unmatched: 3. The germline V gene encodes CDR1 SGHVS and CDR2 FQNEAQ. The CDR3 length is 13 residues. CDR3 region: CASSLGGQSGYTF. The DNA for the CDR3 is TGTGCCAGCAGCTTAGGGGGACAGAGTGGCTACACCTTC.

This sequence joins TRBV28 and TRBJ1-1; D gene uncertain. The V gene lost 8 bases and the J gene lost 11 bases, with 24 bases spanning the gap. The germline gives CDR1 MDHEN, CDR2 SYDVKM. This CDR3 has 14 residues. CDR3 bases: TGTGCCAGCGCTTTCCGCCCTTCGGTCTCGGAGGCTTTCTTT. Protein: CASAFRPSVSEAFF.

This clone was seen a single time. The V call is TRBV4-2, the J call TRBJ1-5; 7 bases map to TRBD1. The CDR3 is made up of 18 amino acids. Germline assignment: CDR1 LGHNA and CDR2 YNFKEQ. J gave up 1 base and V 1 base, and 10 bases lay outside the gene matches. CDR3 residues: CASSQGQGPRGSNQPQHF. The CDR3 DNA follows: TGTGCCAGCAGCCAAGGACAGGGCCCCCGAGGGAGCAATCAGCCCCAGCATTTT.

V and J are TRBV6-6 and TRBJ1-2; D possibly corresponds to TRBD1 (6 bases). The CDR3 is made up of 14 amino acids. Trimming pared 7 bases from V and 6 bases from J, leaving 18 bases between. The germline gives CDR1 MNHNY, CDR2 SVGAGI (reference sequence). CDR3 in amino acids: CASIHGGAFDGYTF. The CDR3 DNA sequence: TGTGCCAGCATTCACGGGGGGGCATTCGATGGCTACACCTTC.

V usage is TRBV11-1 and J usage is TRBJ2-7; TRBD1 aligns across 8 bases. Germline CDR1 is SGHAT and CDR2 is FQDESV (reference sequence). This CDR3 is 13 amino acids long. V dropped 3 bases and J dropped 8; count of bases not matched to a gene: 6. The CDR3 protein is CASSFTGGGKQYF. The CDR3 region has the DNA TGTGCCAGCAGCTTTACAGGGGGAGGTAAGCAGTACTTC.